This record covers a single TCR beta chain. This sample is part of a study of blood T cell repertoires in COVID-19. Study at large: Samples taken during acute and convalescent COVID-19 were collected in the United States, Italy and Spain. In each case, the material was cDNA or gDNA derived from T cells, B-cell-depleted T cells, or PBMCs.

Methods used by the authors: Cell counts per sample came from amplifying reference gene primers. This table comes from immunoSEQ multiplex PCR, and its TCRdb copy is limited to in-frame clones, with some not included. That table furnishes V, J and clone size, whereas the DNA furnished D and trimming. The sample holds around 140,000 clones, approximately 88% seen once. The length of the CDR3 is 16 residues. Germline V gene data show CDR1 as LGHDT and CDR2 as YNNKEL (reference sequence). V lost 0 bases and J 2 bases, leaving 13 bases between the germline ends. This sequence joins TRBV3-1 (or the pseudogene TRBV3-2) and TRBJ2-5; weak D call: TRBD1 (5 bases). The sequencing input was peripheral blood. This receptor was obtained from a man aged 55 to 70 with acute or convalescent COVID-19. CDR3 loop: CASSQDRFAGQETQYF. The CDR3, as DNA: TGTGCCAGCAGCCAAGACCGTTTCGCAGGGCAAGAGACCCAGTACTTC.